This TCR beta chain was observed in a study of blood T cells in healthy people across ages. V was clipped by 7 bases and J by 8 bases, with 27 bases between them. The CDR3 extends over 17 amino acids. Looked up from germline, CDR1 is SEHNR and CDR2 is FQNEAQ (reference sequence). PCR was performed a second time for about 7 to 12 cycles using a sample-barcoded 5' primer and a J-beta primer mix. TCRdb recomputed calls from the 5' RACE reads with MiXCR, one row per CDR3 protein. Counted here are about 1.6 million distinct CDR3 sequences, about 35% occurring once; the ten biggest clones make up over 9%. The source material was blood. The V gene is TRBV7-9, the J gene TRBJ2-1; weak D call: TRBD2 (5 bases). This clonotype originated in a woman aged 25 to 45 in good health. In DNA, the CDR3 is TGTGCCAGCACCCAGTCACTATCGCCCACTAGTAGGGATGAGCAGTTCTTC. Its translation: CASTQSLSPTSRDEQFF. Full variable domain (rest looked up from reference TRBV7-9 and TRBJ2-1): DTGVSQNPRHKITKRGQNVTFRCDPISEHNRLYWYRQTLGQGPEFLTYFQNEAQLEKSRLLSDRFSAERPKGSFSTLEIQRTEQGDSAMYLCASTQSLSPTSRDEQFFGPGTRLTVL.